One T cell receptor (beta chain) is described in this entry. Its antigen remains unknown. CDR1 is DFQATT, CDR2 SNEGSKA, per germline (reference sequence). J was trimmed by 8 bases and V by 5 bases; bases with no gene match: 16. This CDR3 comprises 15 residues. This entry comes from a study of T-cell memory formation after mild COVID-19. Study observations and caveats: Later expanders leaned CD4+, whereas day 15 to 85 contracting clones were balanced CD4/CD8. Chiefly within CM and EM were the contracting CD4+ clones; CD8+ ones were within EMRA.

Amplification by 5'RACE using constant-segment primers produced TCR alpha and TCR beta cDNA libraries that carried sample barcodes and UMIs. From the 5' RACE reads, TCRdb called clonotypes with MiXCR, one entry per CDR3 protein. This table has 350,000 or so distinct CDR3 sequences, about an eighth appearing once. The specimen was PBMCs or a T cell subset sorted from them (not recorded which). The receptor comes from a man aged 18-30 years who had mild COVID-19 (a few samples of this study predate the infection). Cell type and time point are not known. V is TRBV20-1 and J is TRBJ2-3; 7 bases match TRBD2. The CDR3 DNA reads as TGCAGTGCTGGGGACTACGGATCGGAGGCCAGTACGCAGTATTTT. Translation: CSAGDYGSEASTQYF.